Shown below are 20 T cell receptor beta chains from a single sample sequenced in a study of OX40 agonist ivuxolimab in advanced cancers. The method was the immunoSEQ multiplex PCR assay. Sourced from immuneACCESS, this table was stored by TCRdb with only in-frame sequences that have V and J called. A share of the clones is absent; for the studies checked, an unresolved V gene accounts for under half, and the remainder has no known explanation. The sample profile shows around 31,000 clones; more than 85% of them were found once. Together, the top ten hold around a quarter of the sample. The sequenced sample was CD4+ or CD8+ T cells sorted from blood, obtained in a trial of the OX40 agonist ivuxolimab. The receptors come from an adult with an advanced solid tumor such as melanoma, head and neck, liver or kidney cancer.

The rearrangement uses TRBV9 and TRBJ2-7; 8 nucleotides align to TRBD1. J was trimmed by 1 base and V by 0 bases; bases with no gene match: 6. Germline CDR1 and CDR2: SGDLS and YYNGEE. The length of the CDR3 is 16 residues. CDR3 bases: TGTGCCAGCAGCGTAGAGGGCAGGGGGCCATCCTACGAGCAGTACTTC. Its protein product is CASSVEGRGPSYEQYF.

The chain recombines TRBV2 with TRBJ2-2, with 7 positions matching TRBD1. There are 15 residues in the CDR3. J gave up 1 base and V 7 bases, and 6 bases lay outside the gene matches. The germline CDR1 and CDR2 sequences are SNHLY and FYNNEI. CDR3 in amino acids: CASKTGVENTGELFF. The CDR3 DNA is TGTGCCAGCAAAACAGGGGTAGAGAACACCGGGGAGCTGTTTTTT.

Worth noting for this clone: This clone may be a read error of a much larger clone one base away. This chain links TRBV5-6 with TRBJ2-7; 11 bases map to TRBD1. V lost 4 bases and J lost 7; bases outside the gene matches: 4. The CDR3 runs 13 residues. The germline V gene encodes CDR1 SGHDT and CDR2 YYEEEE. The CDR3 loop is CASSEGQGGEQYF. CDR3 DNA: TGTGCCAGCAGCGAGGGACAGGGGGGAGAGCAGTACTTC. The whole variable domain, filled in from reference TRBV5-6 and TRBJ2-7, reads DAGVTQSPTHLIKTRGQQVTLRCSPKSGHDTVSWYQQALGQGPQFIFQYYEEEERQRGNFPDRFSGHQFPNYSSELNVNALLLGDSALYLCASSEGQGGEQYFGPGTRLTVT.

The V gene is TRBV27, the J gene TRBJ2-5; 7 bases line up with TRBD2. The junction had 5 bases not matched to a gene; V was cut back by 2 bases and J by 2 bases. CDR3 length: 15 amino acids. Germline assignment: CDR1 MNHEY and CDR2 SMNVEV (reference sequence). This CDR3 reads CASSLINSGQETQYF. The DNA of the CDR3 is TGTGCCAGCAGTTTAATAAATAGCGGGCAAGAGACCCAGTACTTC.

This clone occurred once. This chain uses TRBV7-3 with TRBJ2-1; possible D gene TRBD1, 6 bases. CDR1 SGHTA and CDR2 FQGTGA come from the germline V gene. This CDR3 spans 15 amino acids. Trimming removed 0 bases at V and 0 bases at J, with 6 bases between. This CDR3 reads CASSLTGGSYNEQFF. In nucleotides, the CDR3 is TGTGCCAGCAGCTTAACAGGGGGCTCCTACAATGAGCAGTTCTTC. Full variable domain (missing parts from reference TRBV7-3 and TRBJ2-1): GAGVSQTPSNKVTEKGKYVELRCDPISGHTALYWYRQSLGQGPEFLIYFQGTGAADDSGLPNDRFFAVRPEGSVSTLKIQRTERGDSAVYLCASSLTGGSYNEQFFGPGTRLTVL.

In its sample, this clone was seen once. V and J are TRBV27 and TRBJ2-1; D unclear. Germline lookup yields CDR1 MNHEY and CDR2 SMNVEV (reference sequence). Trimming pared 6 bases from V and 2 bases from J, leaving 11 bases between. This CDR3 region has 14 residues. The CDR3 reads CASRPPSPYNEQFF. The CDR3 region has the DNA TGTGCCAGCAGGCCCCCTAGTCCCTACAATGAGCAGTTCTTC.

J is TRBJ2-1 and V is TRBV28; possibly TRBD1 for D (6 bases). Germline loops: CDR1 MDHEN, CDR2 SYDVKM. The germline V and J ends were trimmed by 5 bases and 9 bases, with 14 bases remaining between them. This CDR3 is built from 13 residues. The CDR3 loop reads CASSPSQGSEQFF. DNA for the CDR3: TGTGCCAGCAGTCCGAGTCAGGGGAGTGAGCAGTTCTTC.

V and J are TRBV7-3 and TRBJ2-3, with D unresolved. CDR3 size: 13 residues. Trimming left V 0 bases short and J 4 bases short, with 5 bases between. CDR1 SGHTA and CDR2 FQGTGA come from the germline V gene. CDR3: CASSLTGSDTQYF. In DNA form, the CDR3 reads TGTGCCAGCAGCTTAACTGGTTCAGATACGCAGTATTTT.

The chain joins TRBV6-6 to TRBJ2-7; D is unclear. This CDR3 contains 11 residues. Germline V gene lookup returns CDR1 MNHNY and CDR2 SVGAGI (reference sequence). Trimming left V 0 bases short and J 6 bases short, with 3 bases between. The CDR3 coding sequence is TGTGCCAGCAGTTACTCTCTCGAGCAGTACTTC. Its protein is CASSYSLEQYF.

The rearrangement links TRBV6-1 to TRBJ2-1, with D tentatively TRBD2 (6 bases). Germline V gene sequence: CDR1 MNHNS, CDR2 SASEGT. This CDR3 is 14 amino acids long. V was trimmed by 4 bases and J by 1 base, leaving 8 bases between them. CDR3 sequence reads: CASSVGGSYNEQFF. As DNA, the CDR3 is TGTGCCAGCAGTGTGGGGGGATCCTACAATGAGCAGTTCTTC.

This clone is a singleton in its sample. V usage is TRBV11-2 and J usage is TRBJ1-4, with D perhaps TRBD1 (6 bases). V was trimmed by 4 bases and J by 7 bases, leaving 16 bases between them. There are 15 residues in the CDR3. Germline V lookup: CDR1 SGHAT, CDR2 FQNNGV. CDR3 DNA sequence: TGTGCCAGCAGCTCCCGCAGGGGAATCGGTGAAAAACTGTTTTTT. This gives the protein CASSSRRGIGEKLFF.

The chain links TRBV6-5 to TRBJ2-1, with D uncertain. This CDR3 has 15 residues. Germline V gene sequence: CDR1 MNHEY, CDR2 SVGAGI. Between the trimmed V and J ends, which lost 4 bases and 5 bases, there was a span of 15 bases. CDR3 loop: CASSFGRSFHNEQFF. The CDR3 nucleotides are TGTGCCAGCAGTTTCGGACGATCTTTTCACAATGAGCAGTTCTTC.

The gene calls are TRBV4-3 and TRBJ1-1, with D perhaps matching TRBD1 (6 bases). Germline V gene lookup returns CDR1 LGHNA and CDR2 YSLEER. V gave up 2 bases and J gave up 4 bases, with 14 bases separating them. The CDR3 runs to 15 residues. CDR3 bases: TGCGCCAGCAGCCAATTCGCAGGGGAAATCACTGAAGCTTTCTTT. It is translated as CASSQFAGEITEAFF.

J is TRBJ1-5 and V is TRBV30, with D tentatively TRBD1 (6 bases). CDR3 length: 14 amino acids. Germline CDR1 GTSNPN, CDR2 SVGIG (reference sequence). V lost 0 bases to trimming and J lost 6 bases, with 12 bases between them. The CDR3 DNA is TGTGCCTGGAGTGTACTGGGGGCCGGTCAGCCCCAGCATTTT. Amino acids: CAWSVLGAGQPQHF.

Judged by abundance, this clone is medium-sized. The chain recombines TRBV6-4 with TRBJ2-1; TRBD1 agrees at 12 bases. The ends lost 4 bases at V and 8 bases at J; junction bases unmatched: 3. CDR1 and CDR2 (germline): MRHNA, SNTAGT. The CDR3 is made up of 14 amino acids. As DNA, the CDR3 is TGTGCCAGCAGTGCCGGGACAGGGGGCGATGAGCAGTTCTTC. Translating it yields CASSAGTGGDEQFF.

This CDR3 reads CAWSVGTGASGNTIYF. For the CDR3, the DNA is TGTGCCTGGAGTGTGGGGACAGGGGCTTCTGGAAACACCATATATTTT. V and J are TRBV30 and TRBJ1-3; 10 positions agree with TRBD1. Per germline, CDR1 GTSNPN and CDR2 SVGIG (reference sequence). The length of the CDR3 is 16 residues. With V trimmed by 0 bases and J by 1 base, 3 bases remained unmatched.

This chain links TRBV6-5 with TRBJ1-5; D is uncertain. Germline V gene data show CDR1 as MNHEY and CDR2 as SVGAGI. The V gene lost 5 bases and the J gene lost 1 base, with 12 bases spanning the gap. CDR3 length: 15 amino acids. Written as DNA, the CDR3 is TGTGCCAGCAGTCCACTGTCCGGGAGCAATCAGCCCCAGCATTTT. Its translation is CASSPLSGSNQPQHF.

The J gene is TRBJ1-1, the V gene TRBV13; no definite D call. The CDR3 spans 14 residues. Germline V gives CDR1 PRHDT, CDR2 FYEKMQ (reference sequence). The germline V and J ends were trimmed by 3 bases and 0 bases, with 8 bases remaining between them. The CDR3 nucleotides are TGTGCCAGCAGCTTGGGAGGGATGAACACTGAAGCTTTCTTT. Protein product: CASSLGGMNTEAFF.

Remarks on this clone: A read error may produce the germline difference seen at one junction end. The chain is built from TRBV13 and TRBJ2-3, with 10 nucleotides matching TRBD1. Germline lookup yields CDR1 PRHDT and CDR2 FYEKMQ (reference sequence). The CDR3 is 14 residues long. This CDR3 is CASSLGQGVDTQYF. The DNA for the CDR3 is TGTGCCAGCAGTTTAGGACAGGGGGTGGATACGCAGTATTTT.

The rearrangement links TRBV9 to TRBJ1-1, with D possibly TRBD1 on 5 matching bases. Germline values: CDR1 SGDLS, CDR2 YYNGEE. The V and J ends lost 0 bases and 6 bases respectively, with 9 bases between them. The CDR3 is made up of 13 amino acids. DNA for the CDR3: TGTGCCAGCAGCGTAGACCAGGGCGCTGAAGCTTTCTTT. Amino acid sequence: CASSVDQGAEAFF.